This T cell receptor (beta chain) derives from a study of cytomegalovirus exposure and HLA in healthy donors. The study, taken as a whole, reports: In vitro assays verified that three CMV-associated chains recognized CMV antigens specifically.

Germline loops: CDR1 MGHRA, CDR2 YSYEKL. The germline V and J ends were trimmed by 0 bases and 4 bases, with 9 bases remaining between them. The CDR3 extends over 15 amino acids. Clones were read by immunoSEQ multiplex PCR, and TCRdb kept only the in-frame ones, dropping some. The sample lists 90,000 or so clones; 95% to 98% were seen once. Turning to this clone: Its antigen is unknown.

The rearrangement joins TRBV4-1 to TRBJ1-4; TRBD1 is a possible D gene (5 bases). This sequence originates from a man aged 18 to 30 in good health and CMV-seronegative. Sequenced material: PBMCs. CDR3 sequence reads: CASSQDTGHNEKLFF. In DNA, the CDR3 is TGCGCCAGCAGCCAAGATACAGGCCATAATGAAAAACTGTTTTTT.